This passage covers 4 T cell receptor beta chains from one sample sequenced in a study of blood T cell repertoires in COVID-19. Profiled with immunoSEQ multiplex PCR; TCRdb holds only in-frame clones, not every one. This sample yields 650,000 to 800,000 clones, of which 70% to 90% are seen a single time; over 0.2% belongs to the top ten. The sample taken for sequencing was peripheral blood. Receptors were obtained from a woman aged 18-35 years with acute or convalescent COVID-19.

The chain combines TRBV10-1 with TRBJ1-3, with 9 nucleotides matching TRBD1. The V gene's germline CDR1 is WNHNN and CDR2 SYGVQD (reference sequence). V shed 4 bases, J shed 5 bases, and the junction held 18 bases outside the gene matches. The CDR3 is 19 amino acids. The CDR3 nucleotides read TGCGCCAGCAGTGTTCCTAGAGGGACAGGGAATATCCCTAGAAACACCATATATTTT. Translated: CASSVPRGTGNIPRNTIYF.

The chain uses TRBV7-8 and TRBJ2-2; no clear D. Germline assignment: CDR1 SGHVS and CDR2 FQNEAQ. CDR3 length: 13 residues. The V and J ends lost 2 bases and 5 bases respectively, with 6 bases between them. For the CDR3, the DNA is TGTGCCAGCAGCTTAAGGAGTACCGGGGAGCTGTTTTTT. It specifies CASSLRSTGELFF.

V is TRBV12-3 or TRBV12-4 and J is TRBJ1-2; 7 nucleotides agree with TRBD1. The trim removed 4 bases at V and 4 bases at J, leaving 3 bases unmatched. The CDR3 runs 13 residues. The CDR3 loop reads CASSSTGIYGYTF. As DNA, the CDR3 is TGTGCCAGCAGTTCGACAGGGATCTATGGCTACACCTTC.

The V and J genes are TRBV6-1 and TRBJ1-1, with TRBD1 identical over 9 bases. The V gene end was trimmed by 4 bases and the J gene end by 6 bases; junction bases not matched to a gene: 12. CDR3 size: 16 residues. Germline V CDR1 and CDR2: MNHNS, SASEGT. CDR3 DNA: TGTGCCAGCAGTGGACCGGGACAGGGCTGGGGGGCTGAAGCTTTCTTT. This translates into CASSGPGQGWGAEAFF.